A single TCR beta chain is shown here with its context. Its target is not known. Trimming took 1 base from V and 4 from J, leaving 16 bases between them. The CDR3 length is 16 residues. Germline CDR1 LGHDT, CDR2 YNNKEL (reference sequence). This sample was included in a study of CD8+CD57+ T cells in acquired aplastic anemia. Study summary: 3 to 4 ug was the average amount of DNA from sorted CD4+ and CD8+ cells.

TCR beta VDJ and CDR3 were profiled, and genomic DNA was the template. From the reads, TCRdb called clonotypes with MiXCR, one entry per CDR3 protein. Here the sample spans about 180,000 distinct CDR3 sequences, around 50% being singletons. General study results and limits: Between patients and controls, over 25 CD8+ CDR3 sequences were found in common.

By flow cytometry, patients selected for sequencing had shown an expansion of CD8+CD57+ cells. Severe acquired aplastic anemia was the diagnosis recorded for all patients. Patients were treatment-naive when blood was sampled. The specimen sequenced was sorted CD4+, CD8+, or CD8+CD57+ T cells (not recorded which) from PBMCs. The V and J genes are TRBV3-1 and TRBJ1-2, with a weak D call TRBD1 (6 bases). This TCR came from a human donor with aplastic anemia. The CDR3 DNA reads TGTGCCAGCAGCCAAGCCTTAGGAGGGGACACCTATGGCTACACCTTC. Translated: CASSQALGGDTYGYTF.